The rows below give T cell receptor beta chains drawn from one sample of a study of CD8+CD57+ T cells in acquired aplastic anemia. MiXCR was run by TCRdb on the reads, yielding one entry per CDR3 protein. The sample includes about 240,000 distinct CDR3 sequences, 40% to 50% of them seen just once. Sample: sorted CD4+, CD8+, or CD8+CD57+ T cells (not recorded which) from PBMCs. These receptors were taken from a human donor with aplastic anemia. The CDR3 runs from the conserved cysteine through the conserved F or W. A D gene is named only where the DNA matches it firmly. Clone size is not always given. Where it is, it says once, few, many or a class for expanded clones.

D gene: -; clone size: many; V gene: TRBV2; J gene: TRBJ2-7; CDR3 DNA: TGTGCCAGCAGTCGGAACCTCTACGAGCAGTACTTC; CDR3 protein: CASSRNLYEQYF
D gene: TRBD1; clone size: few; V gene: TRBV20-1; J gene: TRBJ1-2; CDR3 DNA: TGCAGCCCCAAATGGGGACAGGGGGTGGGCTACACCTTC; CDR3 protein: CSPKWGQGVGYTF
D gene: -; clone size: -; V gene: TRBV2; J gene: TRBJ1-1; CDR3 DNA: TGTGCCAGCATCGAGGGGTTCTGGTCGGTGGGCACTGAAGCTTTCTTT; CDR3 protein: CASIEGFWSVGTEAFF
D gene: TRBD2; clone size: -; V gene: TRBV2; J gene: TRBJ2-1; CDR3 DNA: TGTGCCAGCAGTGGGTCGAGCGGGGGGACCAATGAGCAGTTCTTC; CDR3 protein: CASSGSSGGTNEQFF
D gene: -; clone size: -; V gene: TRBV29-1; J gene: TRBJ1-1; CDR3 DNA: TGCAGCGTTGGGGGGGAGCCTGAAGCTTTCTTT; CDR3 protein: CSVGGEPEAFF
D gene: TRBD2; clone size: -; V gene: TRBV3-1; J gene: TRBJ2-2; CDR3 DNA: TGTGCCAGCAGCCAAGTCGGCGGGGGACTCACCGGGGAGCTGTTTTTT; CDR3 protein: CASSQVGGGLTGELFF
D gene: TRBD2; clone size: few; V gene: TRBV4-3; J gene: TRBJ2-2; CDR3 DNA: TGCGCCAGTTCGGGAGGGGTGAACACCGGGGAGCTGTTTTTT; CDR3 protein: CASSGGVNTGELFF
D gene: -; clone size: many; V gene: TRBV12-3/TRBV12-4; J gene: TRBJ1-1; CDR3 DNA: TGTGCCAGCAGTTTAAATTTCTGGAGGATGAACACTGAAGCTTTCTTT; CDR3 protein: CASSLNFWRMNTEAFF
D gene: TRBD1; clone size: -; V gene: TRBV20-1; J gene: TRBJ2-7; CDR3 DNA: TGCAGTGCGACCGGGACAGGGGGGAACGAGCAGTACTTC; CDR3 protein: CSATGTGGNEQYF
D gene: -; clone size: -; V gene: TRBV19; J gene: TRBJ1-2; CDR3 DNA: TGTGCCAGTAGTAACAGGGCCTATGGCTACACCTTC; CDR3 protein: CASSNRAYGYTF
D gene: -; clone size: many; V gene: TRBV20-1; J gene: TRBJ2-1; CDR3 DNA: TGCAGTGCTAGGGCCAGGGCAGGGGTTTTCGTTTATGAGCAGTTCTTC; CDR3 protein: CSARARAGVFVYEQFF